This entry features one TCR beta chain sequence. This entry belongs to a study of blood T cell repertoires in COVID-19. Study information: Samples taken during acute and convalescent COVID-19 were collected in the United States, Italy and Spain. T cells, B-cell-depleted T cells, or PBMCs provided the cDNA or gDNA that served as material.

One Seattle source followed patients from active infection through their disease course. Per the original data handling: Estimates of nucleated cell counts were drawn from the amplification of reference gene primers. Method: immunoSEQ multiplex PCR; TCRdb's copy keeps in-frame clones and lacks some. V and J calls plus clone size are reproduced from that table; the DNA served to infer D and trimming. The repertoire holds 250,000 to 350,000 clones, with approximately 90% as singletons. Per germline, CDR1 MGHRA and CDR2 YSYEKL. The junction had 4 bases not matched to a gene; V was cut back by 1 base and J by 4 bases. The CDR3 is 14 amino acids.

This TCR was recovered from a woman aged 25 to 39 with COVID-19, enrolled during active disease. V is TRBV4-1 and J is TRBJ2-7, with 7 bases matching TRBD1. Sequencing was carried out using peripheral blood. The CDR3 loop is CASSQGDSLYEQYF. The CDR3 DNA reads TGCGCCAGCAGCCAAGGGGACAGCCTGTACGAGCAGTACTTC.